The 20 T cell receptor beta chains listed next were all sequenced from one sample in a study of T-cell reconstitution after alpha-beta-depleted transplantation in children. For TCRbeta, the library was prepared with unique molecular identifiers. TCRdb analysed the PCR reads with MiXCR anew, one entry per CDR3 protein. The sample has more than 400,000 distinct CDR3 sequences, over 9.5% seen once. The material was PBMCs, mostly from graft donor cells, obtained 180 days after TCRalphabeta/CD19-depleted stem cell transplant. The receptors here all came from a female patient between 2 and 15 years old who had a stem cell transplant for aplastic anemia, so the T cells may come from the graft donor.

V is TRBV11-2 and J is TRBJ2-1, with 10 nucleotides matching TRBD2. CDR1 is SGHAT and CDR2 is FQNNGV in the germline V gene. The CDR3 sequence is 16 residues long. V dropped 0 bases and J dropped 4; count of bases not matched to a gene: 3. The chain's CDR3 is CASSLDSGGRYNEQFF. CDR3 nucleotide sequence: TGTGCCAGCAGCTTAGATAGCGGGGGGAGGTACAATGAGCAGTTCTTC.

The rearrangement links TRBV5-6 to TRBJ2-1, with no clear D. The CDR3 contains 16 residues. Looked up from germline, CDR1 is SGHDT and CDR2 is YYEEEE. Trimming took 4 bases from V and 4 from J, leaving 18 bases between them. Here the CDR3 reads CASSPRLSPPYNEQFF. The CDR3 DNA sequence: TGTGCCAGCAGCCCAAGACTTTCCCCTCCGTACAATGAGCAGTTCTTC.

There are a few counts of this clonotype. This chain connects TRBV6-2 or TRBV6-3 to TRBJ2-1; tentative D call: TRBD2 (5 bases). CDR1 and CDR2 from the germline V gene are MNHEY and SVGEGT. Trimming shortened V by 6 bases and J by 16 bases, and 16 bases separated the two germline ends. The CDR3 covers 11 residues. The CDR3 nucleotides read TGTGCCAGCAGCACATCGAGGACTCCCTTCTTC. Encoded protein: CASSTSRTPFF.

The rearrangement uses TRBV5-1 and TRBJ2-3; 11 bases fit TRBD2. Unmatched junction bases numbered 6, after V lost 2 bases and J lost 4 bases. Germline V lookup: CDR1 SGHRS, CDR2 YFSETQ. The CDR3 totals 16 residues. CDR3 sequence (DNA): TGCGCCAGCAGCTTCCATACTAGCGGGAGTGCAGATACGCAGTATTTT. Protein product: CASSFHTSGSADTQYF.

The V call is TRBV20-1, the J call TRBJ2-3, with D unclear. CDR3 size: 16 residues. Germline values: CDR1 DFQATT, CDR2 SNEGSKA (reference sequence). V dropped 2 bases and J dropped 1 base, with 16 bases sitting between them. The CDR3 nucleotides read TGCAGTGCTAGACCCCCCTCGGGCCATCGCACAGATACGCAGTATTTT. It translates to CSARPPSGHRTDTQYF.

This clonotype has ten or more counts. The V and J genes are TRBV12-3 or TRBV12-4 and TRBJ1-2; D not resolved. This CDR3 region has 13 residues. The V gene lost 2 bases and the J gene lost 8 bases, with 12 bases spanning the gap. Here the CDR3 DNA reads TGTGCCAGCAGTTTAATCGTGGGCCGGGGCTACACCTTC. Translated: CASSLIVGRGYTF.

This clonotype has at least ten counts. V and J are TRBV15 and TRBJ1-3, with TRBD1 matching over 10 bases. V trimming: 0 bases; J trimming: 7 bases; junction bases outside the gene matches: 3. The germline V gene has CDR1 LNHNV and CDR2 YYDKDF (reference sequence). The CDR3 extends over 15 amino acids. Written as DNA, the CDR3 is TGTGCCACCAGCAGAGACCTGACAGGGGGCAACACCATATATTTT. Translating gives CATSRDLTGGNTIYF. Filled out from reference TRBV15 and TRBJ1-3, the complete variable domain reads DAMVIQNPRYQVTQFGKPVTLSCSQTLNHNVMYWYQQKSSQAPKLLFHYYDKDFNNEADTPDNFQSRRPNTSFCFLDIRSPGLGDTAMYLCATSRDLTGGNTIYFGEGSWLTVV.

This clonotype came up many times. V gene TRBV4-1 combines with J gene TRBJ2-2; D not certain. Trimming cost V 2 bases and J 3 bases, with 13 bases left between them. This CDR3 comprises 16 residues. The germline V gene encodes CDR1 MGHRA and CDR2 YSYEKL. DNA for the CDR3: TGCGCCAGCAGCCAATATGCGACCCGAGACACCGGGGAGCTGTTTTTT. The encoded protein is CASSQYATRDTGELFF.

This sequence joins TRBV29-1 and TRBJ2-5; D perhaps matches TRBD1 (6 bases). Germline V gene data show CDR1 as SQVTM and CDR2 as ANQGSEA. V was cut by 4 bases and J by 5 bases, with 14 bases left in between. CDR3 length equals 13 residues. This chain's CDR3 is CSVGLITGETQYF. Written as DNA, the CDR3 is TGCAGCGTTGGACTTATAACAGGGGAGACCCAGTACTTC. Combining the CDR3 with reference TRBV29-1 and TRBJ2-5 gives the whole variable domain SAVISQKPSRDICQRGTSLTIQCQVDSQVTMMFWYRQQPGQSLTLIATANQGSEATYESGFVIDKFPISRPNLTFSTLTVSNMSPEDSSIYLCSVGLITGETQYFGPGTRLLVL.

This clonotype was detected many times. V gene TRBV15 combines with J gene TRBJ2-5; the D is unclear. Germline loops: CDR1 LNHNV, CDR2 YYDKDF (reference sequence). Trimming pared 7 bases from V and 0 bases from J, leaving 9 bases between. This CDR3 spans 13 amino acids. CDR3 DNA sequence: TGTGCCACCATGAGCCCGTACCAAGAGACCCAGTACTTC. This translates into CATMSPYQETQYF.

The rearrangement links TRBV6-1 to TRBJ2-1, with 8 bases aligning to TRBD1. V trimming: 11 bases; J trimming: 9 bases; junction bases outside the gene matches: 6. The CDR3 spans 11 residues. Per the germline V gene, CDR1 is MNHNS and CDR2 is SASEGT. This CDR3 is CAGRTGFEQFF. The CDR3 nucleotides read TGTGCCGGCCGGACAGGGTTTGAGCAGTTCTTC.

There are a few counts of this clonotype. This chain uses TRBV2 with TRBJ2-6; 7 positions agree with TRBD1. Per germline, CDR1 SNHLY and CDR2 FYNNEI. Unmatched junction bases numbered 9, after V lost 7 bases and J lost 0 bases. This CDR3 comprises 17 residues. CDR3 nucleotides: TGTGCCAGCACCGGACAGGTGACCCCCTCTGGGGCCAACGTCCTGACTTTC. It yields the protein CASTGQVTPSGANVLTF.

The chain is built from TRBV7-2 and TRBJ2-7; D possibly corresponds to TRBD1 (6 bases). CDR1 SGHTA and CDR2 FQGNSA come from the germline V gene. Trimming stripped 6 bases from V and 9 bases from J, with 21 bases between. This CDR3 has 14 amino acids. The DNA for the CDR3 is TGTGCCAGCAGTTCCGGGACAAACCAGTTTTGGCAGTACTTC. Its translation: CASSSGTNQFWQYF.

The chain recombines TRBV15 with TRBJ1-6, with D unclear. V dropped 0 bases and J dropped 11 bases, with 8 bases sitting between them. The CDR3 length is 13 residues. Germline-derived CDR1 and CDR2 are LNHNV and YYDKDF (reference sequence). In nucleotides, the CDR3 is TGTGCCACCAGCAGAGAAAGGCATCCACCCCTCCACTTT. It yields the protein CATSRERHPPLHF.

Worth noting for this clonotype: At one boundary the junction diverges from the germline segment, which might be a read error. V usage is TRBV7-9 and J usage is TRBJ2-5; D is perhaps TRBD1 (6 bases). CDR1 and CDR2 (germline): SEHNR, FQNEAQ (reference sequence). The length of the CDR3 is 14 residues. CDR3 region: CASSFSAGEETQYF. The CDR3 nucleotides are TGTGCCAGCAGCTTTTCGGCAGGGGAAGAGACCCAGTATTTC.

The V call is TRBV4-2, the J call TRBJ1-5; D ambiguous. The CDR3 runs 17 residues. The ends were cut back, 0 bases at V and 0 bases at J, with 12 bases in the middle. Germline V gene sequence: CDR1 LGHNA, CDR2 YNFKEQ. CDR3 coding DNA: TGTGCCAGCAGCCAAGATTCAACCAGACTTAGCAATCAGCCCCAGCATTTT. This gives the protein CASSQDSTRLSNQPQHF.

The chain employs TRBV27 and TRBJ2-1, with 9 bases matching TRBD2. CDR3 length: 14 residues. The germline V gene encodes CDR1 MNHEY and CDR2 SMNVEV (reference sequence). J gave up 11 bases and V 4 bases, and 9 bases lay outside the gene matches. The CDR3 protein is CASSSTDPSGKQFF. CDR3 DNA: TGTGCCAGCAGTTCCACTGATCCTAGCGGGAAGCAGTTCTTC.

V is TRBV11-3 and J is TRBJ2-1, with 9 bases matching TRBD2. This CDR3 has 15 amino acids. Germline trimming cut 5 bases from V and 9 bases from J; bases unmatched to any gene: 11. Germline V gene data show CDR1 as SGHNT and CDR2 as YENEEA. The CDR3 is CASSHGGSGSSEQFF. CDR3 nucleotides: TGTGCCAGCAGCCACGGAGGTAGCGGGAGTAGTGAGCAGTTCTTC.

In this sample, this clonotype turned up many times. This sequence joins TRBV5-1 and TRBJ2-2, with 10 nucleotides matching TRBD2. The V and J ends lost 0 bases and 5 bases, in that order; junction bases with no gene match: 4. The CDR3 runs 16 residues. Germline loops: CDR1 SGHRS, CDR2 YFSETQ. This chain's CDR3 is CASSLGSSGSTGELFF. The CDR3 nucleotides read TGCGCCAGCAGCTTGGGTTCTAGCGGGAGTACCGGGGAGCTGTTTTTT.

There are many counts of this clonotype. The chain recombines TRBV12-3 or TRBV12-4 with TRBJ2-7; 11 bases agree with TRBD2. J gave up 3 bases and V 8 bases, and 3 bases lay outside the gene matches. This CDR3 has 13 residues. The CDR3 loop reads CASGGLADYEQYF. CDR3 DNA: TGTGCCAGCGGGGGACTAGCGGACTACGAGCAGTACTTC.